This is a list of T cell receptor beta chains from one sample in a study of T cells in Graves' hyperthyroidism and ophthalmopathy. TCRdb recomputed calls from the multiplex PCR reads with MiXCR, one row per CDR3 protein. The repertoire holds over 450,000 distinct CDR3 sequences, with roughly a sixth as singletons. Material: blood. These receptors came from a woman aged 18-30 years with Graves' ophthalmopathy. CDR3s leave out the opening cysteine and the closing phenylalanine or tryptophan.

J,V,CDR3
TRBJ2-2,TRBV11-2,ASNDGAGELF
TRBJ2-5,TRBV2,ASSANLQETQY
TRBJ2-3,TRBV4-3,ASSPNGGGENTDTQY
TRBJ2-3,TRBV6-5,ASSYSTSITDTQY
TRBJ2-7,TRBV7-6,ASSPVLAGGEQY
TRBJ1-1,TRBV19,ASSIGTVEAF
TRBJ1-1,TRBV28,ASRQGGWGQSF
TRBJ2-7,TRBV4-1,ASSSPAGGIYEQY
TRBJ1-1,TRBV29-1,SAGRARDTEAF
TRBJ2-3,TRBV3-1,ASSQDGWRLRGGDTQY
TRBJ1-2,TRBV2,ASTGQFNYGYT
TRBJ2-1,TRBV6-1,ASTVRQGGYNEQF
TRBJ2-7,TRBV3-1,ASSLAGGRPSYEQY
TRBJ1-5,TRBV2,ASSETGSYQPQH
TRBJ1-1,TRBV20-1,SAQDLNTEAF
TRBJ2-7,TRBV7-2,ASSLGMTGEQY
TRBJ1-1,TRBV25-1,ASSESGQLNTEAF
TRBJ1-2,TRBV2,ASRATLGYT
TRBJ1-1,TRBV30,AWSAPRHSNTEAF
TRBJ1-2,TRBV28,ASSLGDRVVGYT
TRBJ2-5,TRBV7-9,ASSKASSGGWETQY
TRBJ1-2,TRBV29-1,SVEPRLANYGYT
TRBJ1-2,TRBV10-3,AISAEERYGYT
TRBJ2-2,TRBV3-1,ASSQVIQGASTGELF
TRBJ1-6,TRBV6-1,ASASGAQDNSPLH
TRBJ2-1,TRBV9,ASSVDPQGSSYNEQF